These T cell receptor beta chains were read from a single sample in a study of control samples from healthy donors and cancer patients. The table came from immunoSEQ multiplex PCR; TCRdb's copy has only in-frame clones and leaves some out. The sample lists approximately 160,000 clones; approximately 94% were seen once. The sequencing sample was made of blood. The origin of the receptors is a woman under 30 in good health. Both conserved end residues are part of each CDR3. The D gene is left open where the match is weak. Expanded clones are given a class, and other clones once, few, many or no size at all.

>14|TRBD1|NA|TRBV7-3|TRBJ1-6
TGTGCCAGCAGGGTGCAGGGGGCTAATTCACCCCTCCACTTT
CASRVQGANSPLHF
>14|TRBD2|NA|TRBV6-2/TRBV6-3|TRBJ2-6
TGTGCCAGCAGCGGGGGGGCTGGGGCCAACGTCCTGACTTTC
CASSGGAGANVLTF
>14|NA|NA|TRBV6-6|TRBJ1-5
TGTGCCAGTAAGGCTAGGACGGAGAATCAGCCCCAGCATTTT
CASKARTENQPQHF
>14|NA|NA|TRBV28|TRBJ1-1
TGTGCCAGCAGTTTAGGGGACTGGACCGCTGAAGCTTTCTTT
CASSLGDWTAEAFF
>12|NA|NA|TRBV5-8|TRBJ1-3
TGTGCCAGCTTAACCTCTGGAAACACCATATATTTT
CASLTSGNTIYF
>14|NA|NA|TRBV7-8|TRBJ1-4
TGTGCCAGCAGCCAAGTGGGAGGTAATGAAAAACTGTTTTTT
CASSQVGGNEKLFF
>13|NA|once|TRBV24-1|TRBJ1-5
TGTGCCACCAGTGGCAGGGCTATTCAGCCCCAGCATTTT
CATSGRAIQPQHF
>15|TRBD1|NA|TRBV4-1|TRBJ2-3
TGCGCCAGCAGCCCCCGGGACAGGGGCACAGATACGCAGTATTTT
CASSPRDRGTDTQYF
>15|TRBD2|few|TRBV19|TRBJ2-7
TGTGCCAGTAGCCTGGGACTAGCTACTATATACGAGCAGTACTTC
CASSLGLATIYEQYF
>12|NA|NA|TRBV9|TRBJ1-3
TGTGCCAGCAGCACGCGCGGGGACACCATATATTTT
CASSTRGDTIYF
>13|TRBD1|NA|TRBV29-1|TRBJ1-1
TGCAGCGTACCGACAGGGGGAGACACTGAAGCTTTCTTT
CSVPTGGDTEAFF
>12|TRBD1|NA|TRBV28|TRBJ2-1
TGTGCCAGCAGCAGAGACAGGGGGCGTCAGTTCTTC
CASSRDRGRQFF
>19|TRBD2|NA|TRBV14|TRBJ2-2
TGTGCCAGCAGCCAAGAGGGCGTCGGACTAGCGAGACTCACCGGGGAGCTGTTTTTT
CASSQEGVGLARLTGELFF
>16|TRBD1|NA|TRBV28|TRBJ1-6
TGTGCCAGCGTCTACCGGACAGGGAGCTATAATTCACCCCTCCACTTT
CASVYRTGSYNSPLHF
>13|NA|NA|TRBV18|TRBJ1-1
TGTGCCAGCTCACCGGACGGTCTCGGGGAAGCTTTCTTT
CASSPDGLGEAFF
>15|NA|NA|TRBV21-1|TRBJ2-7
TGTGCCTTACATTCTAGGGACAGGGAATCCTACGAGCAGTACTTC
CALHSRDRESYEQYF
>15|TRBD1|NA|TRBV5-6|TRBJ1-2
TGTGCCAGCAGCGACGGACAGGGAGGAGTCTATGGCTACACCTTC
CASSDGQGGVYGYTF
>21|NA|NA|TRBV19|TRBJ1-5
TGTGCCAGTAGTGCTATTAGGGTGCGGGCAGGGGCCCTCACAAGCAATCAGCCCCAGCATTTT
CASSAIRVRAGALTSNQPQHF
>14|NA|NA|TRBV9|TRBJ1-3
TGTGCCAGCAGCGTAGACGCCCCTGGAAACACCATATATTTT
CASSVDAPGNTIYF
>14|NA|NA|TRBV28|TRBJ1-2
TGTGCCAGCAGTTTGTTGGGGCCTAACTATGGCTACACCTTC
CASSLLGPNYGYTF
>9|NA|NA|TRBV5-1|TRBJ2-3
TGCGCCAGCAATTGTGAGCAGTATTTT
CASNCEQYF
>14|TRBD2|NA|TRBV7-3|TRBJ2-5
TGTGCCAGCAGCTTGCTAGCGGGGGGAGAGACCCAGTACTTC
CASSLLAGGETQYF
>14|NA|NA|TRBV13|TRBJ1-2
TGTGCCAGCAGCTTCTCGGACAGTTTCTATGGCTACACCTTC
CASSFSDSFYGYTF
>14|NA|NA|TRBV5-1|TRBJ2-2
TGCGCCAGCAGCATACAGGCTAACACCGGGGAGCTGTTTTTT
CASSIQANTGELFF
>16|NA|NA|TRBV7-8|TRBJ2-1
TGTGCCAGCAGCTTAGTTGCGGGAAAAAAAAGTAGTGAGCAGTTCTTC
CASSLVAGKKSSEQFF
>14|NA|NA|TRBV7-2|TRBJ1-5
TGTGCCAGCAGCTTACTGGGGCTTGAGCAGCCCCAGCATTTT
CASSLLGLEQPQHF
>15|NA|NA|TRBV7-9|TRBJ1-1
TGTGCCAGCAGCTTAGTTCACGGCAGGAACACTGAAGCTTTCTTT
CASSLVHGRNTEAFF
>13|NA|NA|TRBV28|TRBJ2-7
TGTGCCAGCGTAAGACTGACTCCCTACGAGCAGTACTTC
CASVRLTPYEQYF
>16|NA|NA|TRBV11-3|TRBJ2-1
TGTGCCAGCAGCCCAAACAGGCTTTTCTCCTACAATGAGCAGTTCTTC
CASSPNRLFSYNEQFF
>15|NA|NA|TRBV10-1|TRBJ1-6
TGCGCCAGCAGTGAGTCGGGACAATTCGGATCACCCCTCCACTTT
CASSESGQFGSPLHF
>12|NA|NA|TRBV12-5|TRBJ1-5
TGTGCTAGTGGGGCTGGCAATCAGCCCCAGCATTTT
CASGAGNQPQHF